This T cell receptor (beta chain) stems from a study of regulatory T cells in long-lasting Graves disease. Trimming cost V 7 bases and J 0 bases, with 15 bases left between them. This CDR3 is 15 amino acids long. The germline V gene encodes CDR1 MNHNS and CDR2 SASEGT. Study-wide results and limits: Public clonotype sharing was higher in persistent than newly diagnosed patients.

This clonotype appeared a few times. What it binds is unknown. HTBI primers from iRepertoire and Arm-PCR of CDR3 regions yielded the TCR beta libraries. TCRdb itself ran the multiplex PCR reads through MiXCR, one entry per CDR3 protein. This sample has around 500,000 distinct CDR3 sequences, with roughly 14% found just once. Noted time point: newly diagnosed GD, antithyroid drugs for less than 3 months. From RNA extracted from PBMCs, the TCR library was made. The same specimen was also included in a second study, on T cells in Graves' hyperthyroidism and ophthalmopathy. That study adds: Calling Graves' hyperthyroidism stable meant ophthalmopathy did not progress within 18 months. First-round RT-PCR with HTBI primers amplified the TCR CDR3 region.

The source material was peripheral blood mononuclear cells (PBMCs), sampled at new diagnosis, from a patient treated with antithyroid drugs. This receptor was identified in a man younger than 45 with Graves disease. The chain recombines TRBV6-1 with TRBJ1-1; no firm D call. The CDR3 spells CASTDPSGMNTEAFF. The CDR3 nucleotides are TGTGCCAGCACCGACCCGAGCGGCATGAACACTGAAGCTTTCTTT.